This T cell receptor beta chain was captured by sequencing in a study of graft-versus-host responses after intestinal transplantation. On the study more broadly: Transplants given to recipients were multivisceral, liver-intestinal, or isolated intestinal.

Profiling relied on immunoSEQ multiplex PCR, and the TCRdb table lists in-frame clones only, not all of them. The table includes about 92,000 clones, about 90% detected once. Study-wide points: There were GvH clones found in recipient marrow, and some of them appeared first in ileum or blood. Graft-donor T cell macrochimerism coincided with high graft-versus-host to host-versus-graft clonal ratios in allografts. Circulating GvH clones peaking coincided with falling HvG clones soon after transplant.

As to this clone: No antigen is known for it.

The source is a human donor who received an intestinal transplant. Material: unstimulated CD8+ T cells sorted from spleen or lymph node cells, obtained before intestinal transplant.

CDR3 bases: TGTGCCTGGAGTGTAGGGTGGGAGGGGTCCTACAATGAGCAGTTCTTC. As protein: CAWSVGWEGSYNEQFF. J is TRBJ2-1 and V is TRBV30, with TRBD2 identical over 7 bases. CDR1 is GTSNPN and CDR2 is SVGIG in the germline V gene (reference sequence). The junction had 6 bases not matched to a gene; V was cut back by 0 bases and J by 1 base. The CDR3 consists of 16 residues.